These 14 T cell receptor beta chains came from one sample sequenced in a study of T-cell reconstitution after alpha-beta-depleted transplantation in children. Unique molecular identifiers were incorporated into the prepared TCRbeta library. TCRdb reprocessed the PCR reads with MiXCR, giving one entry per CDR3 protein. This table holds a few hundred thousand distinct CDR3 sequences, 12% found once. The sample here was PBMCs from the stem cell graft donor, taken from the stem cell graft. These TCRs come from a human donor who donated a stem cell graft to a child with combined immunodeficiency.

This clonotype was observed at least ten times. The chain has TRBV6-5 and TRBJ2-2, with a weak D call TRBD2 (5 bases). The V gene lost 6 bases and the J gene lost 8 bases, with 10 bases spanning the gap. CDR3 size: 12 residues. Per the germline V gene, CDR1 is MNHEY and CDR2 is SVGAGI. In DNA, the CDR3 is TGTGCCAGCAGCTGGACTGGTGGGGAGCTGTTTTTT. Residues: CASSWTGGELFF.

In its sample, this clonotype was seen a few times. The genes are TRBV12-3 or TRBV12-4 and TRBJ2-3; 14 bases fit TRBD2. CDR3 length: 16 amino acids. The junction had 1 base not matched to a gene; V was cut back by 4 bases and J by 1 base. CDR3 DNA: TGTGCCAGCAGTTGGGGACTAGCGGGGGGCACAGATACGCAGTATTTT. This sequence encodes CASSWGLAGGTDTQYF.

This chain connects TRBV6-5 to TRBJ2-3; D remains ambiguous. Germline CDR1 is MNHEY and CDR2 is SVGAGI. The CDR3 spans 11 residues. The ends were cut back, 1 base at V and 11 bases at J, with 7 bases in the middle. CDR3 sequence: CASSYLAEQYF. The DNA for the CDR3 is TGTGCCAGCAGTTACTTGGCGGAGCAGTATTTT.

This clonotype was seen only once. This chain links TRBV20-1 with TRBJ2-7; D gene ambiguous. Looked up from germline, CDR1 is DFQATT and CDR2 is SNEGSKA (reference sequence). Deletions cut 3 bases from V and 3 bases from J, with 9 bases between. The CDR3 covers 12 residues. This CDR3 reads CSASGSHYEQYF. The CDR3 DNA sequence: TGCAGTGCTAGCGGCAGCCACTACGAGCAGTACTTC.

V gene TRBV20-1 combines with J gene TRBJ2-4, with TRBD1 identical over 7 bases. The V gene's germline CDR1 is DFQATT and CDR2 SNEGSKA (reference sequence). This CDR3 is 15 amino acids long. J lost 3 bases, V lost 2 bases, and 7 bases had no gene match. In DNA form, the CDR3 reads TGCAGTGCTAGAATTACAGGGGACAGCAAAAACATTCAGTACTTC. This gives the protein CSARITGDSKNIQYF.

V usage is TRBV20-1 and J usage is TRBJ2-5, with 7 nucleotides matching TRBD2. V shed 2 bases and J 4 bases; nucleotides not matched to a gene: 1. Germline loops: CDR1 DFQATT, CDR2 SNEGSKA (reference sequence). The length of the CDR3 is 12 residues. The CDR3 loop is CSARIAGETQYF. The CDR3 DNA reads TGCAGTGCTAGAATAGCGGGAGAGACCCAGTACTTC.

This clonotype has ten or more counts. This chain connects TRBV12-3 or TRBV12-4 to TRBJ1-2; D call uncertain. This CDR3 contains 15 residues. Trimming removed 3 bases from V and 4 bases from J, with 15 bases in between. The DNA for the CDR3 is TGTGCCAGCAGTTTCGAGGCAGGTCGGTTCTATGGCTACACCTTC. It codes for CASSFEAGRFYGYTF.

This rearrangement joins TRBV20-1 to TRBJ2-5; 7 bases align to TRBD1. The germline V gene has CDR1 DFQATT and CDR2 SNEGSKA (reference sequence). This CDR3 comprises 15 residues. The trim removed 4 bases at V and 0 bases at J, leaving 8 bases unmatched. In DNA form, the CDR3 reads TGCAGTGCTACTCTCGGGACAGCTGACCAAGAGACCCAGTACTTC. Amino acids: CSATLGTADQETQYF.

The rearrangement uses TRBV5-1 and TRBJ1-1, with 7 bases identical to TRBD1. After removal of 3 bases from V and 3 bases from J, the junction contained 5 bases not matched to a gene. The germline gives CDR1 SGHRS, CDR2 YFSETQ. This CDR3 spans 14 amino acids. The CDR3 sequence: CASSSQGQDTEAFF. The CDR3 DNA sequence: TGCGCCAGCAGCTCACAGGGGCAGGACACTGAAGCTTTCTTT. The full variable domain, in which reference TRBV5-1 and TRBJ1-1 provide the parts outside the CDR3, is KAGVTQTPRYLIKTRGQQVTLSCSPISGHRSVSWYQQTPGQGLQFLFEYFSETQRNKGNFPGRFSGRQFSNSRSEMNVSTLELGDSALYLCASSSQGQDTEAFFGQGTRLTVV.

This clonotype has a count of ten or more. The chain couples TRBV27 to TRBJ2-2; D gene ambiguous. Trimming cost V 8 bases and J 6 bases, with 10 bases left between them. Germline V CDR1 and CDR2: MNHEY, SMNVEV (reference sequence). This CDR3 has 12 residues. CDR3 DNA sequence: TGTGCCAGCGGCGTGTTTGCCGGGGAGCTGTTTTTT. It yields the protein CASGVFAGELFF.

V and J are TRBV6-2 or TRBV6-3 and TRBJ2-2, with TRBD2 matching 8 bases. There are 15 residues in the CDR3. V was pared by 7 bases and J by 0 bases, with 4 bases of the junction left unmatched. Germline values: CDR1 MNHEY, CDR2 SVGEGT. The CDR3 region is CASMFGGANTGELFF. The CDR3 DNA reads TGTGCCAGCATGTTCGGGGGGGCGAACACCGGGGAGCTGTTTTTT.

In this sample, this clonotype turned up once. The CDR3 nucleotides are TGTGCCAGCAGTTTATCAGGGAAAGGGTACGAGCAGTTCTTC. It yields the protein CASSLSGKGYEQFF. The rearrangement uses TRBV12-3 or TRBV12-4 and TRBJ2-1; maybe TRBD1 (5 bases). Trimming shortened V by 2 bases and J by 10 bases, and 15 bases separated the two germline ends. The CDR3 runs to 14 residues.

This clonotype was detected many times. This chain uses TRBV16 with TRBJ2-7; 7 positions match TRBD2. Germline V gene sequence: CDR1 KGHSY, CDR2 FQNENV. The CDR3 is 17 residues long. The trim removed 0 bases at V and 0 bases at J, leaving 8 bases unmatched. The DNA for the CDR3 is TGTGCCAGCAGCCAATCGCGGTGGGAGGGGCTCTCCTACGAGCAGTACTTC. The encoded protein is CASSQSRWEGLSYEQYF.

The chain recombines TRBV19 with TRBJ1-5; unclear D gene. Per the germline V gene, CDR1 is LNHDA and CDR2 is SQIVND (reference sequence). The V gene lost 7 bases and the J gene lost 0 bases, with 4 bases spanning the gap. This CDR3 region has 12 residues. This chain's CDR3 is CASKNSNQPQHF. The CDR3 DNA is TGTGCCAGTAAAAATAGCAATCAGCCCCAGCATTTT.